This record looks at one TCR beta chain sequence and its context. Study processing details: How many nucleated cells were present was estimated from reference gene primer amplification. The repertoire was sequenced with immunoSEQ multiplex PCR; TCRdb's copy has only in-frame clones and lacks some. The DNA was the basis for D and trimming; V, J and clone size are from that table. Of 110,000 to 150,000 clones in the sample, 81% were seen once. The CDR3 spans 13 residues. The V and J ends lost 5 bases and 5 bases, in that order; junction bases with no gene match: 5. CDR1 and CDR2 from the germline V gene are WNHNN and SYGVQD (reference sequence). The data originate from a study of blood T cell repertoires in COVID-19.

V usage is TRBV10-1 and J usage is TRBJ1-1, with TRBD1 matching 7 bases. Sequencing was performed on peripheral blood. This clonotype was sampled from a human donor in a cohort sampled during active COVID-19. CDR3 residues: CASSLTGATEAFF. CDR3 DNA sequence: TGCGCCAGCAGTTTAACAGGGGCGACTGAAGCTTTCTTT.